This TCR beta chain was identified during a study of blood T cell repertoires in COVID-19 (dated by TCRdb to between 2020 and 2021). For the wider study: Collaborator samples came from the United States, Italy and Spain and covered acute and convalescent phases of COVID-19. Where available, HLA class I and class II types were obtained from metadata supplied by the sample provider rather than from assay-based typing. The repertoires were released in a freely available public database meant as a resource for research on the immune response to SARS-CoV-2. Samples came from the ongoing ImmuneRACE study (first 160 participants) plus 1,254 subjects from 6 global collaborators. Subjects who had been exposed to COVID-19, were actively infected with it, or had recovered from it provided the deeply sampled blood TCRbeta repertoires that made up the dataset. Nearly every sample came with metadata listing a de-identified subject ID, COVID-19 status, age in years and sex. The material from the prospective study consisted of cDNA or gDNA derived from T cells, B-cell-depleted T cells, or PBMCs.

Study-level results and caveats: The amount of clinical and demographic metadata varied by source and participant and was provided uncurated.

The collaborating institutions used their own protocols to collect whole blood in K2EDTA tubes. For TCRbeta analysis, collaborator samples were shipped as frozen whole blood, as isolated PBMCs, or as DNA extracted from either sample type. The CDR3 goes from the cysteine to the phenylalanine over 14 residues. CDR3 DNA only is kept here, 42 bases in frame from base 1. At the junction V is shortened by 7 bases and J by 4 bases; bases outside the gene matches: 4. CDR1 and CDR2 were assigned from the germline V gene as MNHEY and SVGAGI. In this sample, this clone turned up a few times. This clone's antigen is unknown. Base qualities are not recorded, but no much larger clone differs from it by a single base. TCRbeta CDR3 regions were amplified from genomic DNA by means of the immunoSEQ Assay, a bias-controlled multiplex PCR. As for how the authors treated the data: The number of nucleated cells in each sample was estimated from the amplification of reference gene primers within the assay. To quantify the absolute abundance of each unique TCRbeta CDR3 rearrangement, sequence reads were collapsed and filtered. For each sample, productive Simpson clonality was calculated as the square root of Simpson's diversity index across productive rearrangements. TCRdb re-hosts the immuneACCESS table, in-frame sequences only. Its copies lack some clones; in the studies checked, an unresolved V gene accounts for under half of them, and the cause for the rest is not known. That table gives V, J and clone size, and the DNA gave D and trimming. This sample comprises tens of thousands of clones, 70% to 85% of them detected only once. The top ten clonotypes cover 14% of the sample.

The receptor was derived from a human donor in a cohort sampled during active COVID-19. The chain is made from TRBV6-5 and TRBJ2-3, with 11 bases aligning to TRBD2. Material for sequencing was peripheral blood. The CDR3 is CASKVAGGADTQYF. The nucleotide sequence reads TGTGCCAGCAAGGTAGCGGGGGGGGCAGATACGCAGTATTTT.